The rows below give T cell receptor beta chains drawn from one sample of a study of tumor and adjacent non-tumor tissue in lung cancer. A single record per CDR3 protein comes from TCRdb applying MiXCR to the multiplex PCR reads. In the table there are 65,000 to 90,000 distinct CDR3 sequences, around 86% of which are singletons. The sample was lung tumor tissue. These receptors came from a woman aged 45-60 years with non-small cell lung cancer. Each CDR3 is given with its conserved first and last residue. A D gene is named only where the DNA matches it firmly. Expanded clones are given a class, and other clones once, few, many or no size at all.

j_call | v_call | d_call | clone_size | cdr3_nt | cdr3_aa
TRBJ2-7 | TRBV11-2 | - | - | TGTGCCGGCATCCTCCCGGGACACTCATACAACGAGCAGTACTTC | CAGILPGHSYNEQYF
TRBJ2-7 | TRBV6-2/TRBV6-3 | TRBD1 | - | TGTGCCAGGAGTTCCTACGGACAGGGTGGAAACGAGCAGTATTTC | CARSSYGQGGNEQYF
TRBJ2-1 | TRBV29-1 | TRBD2 | - | TGCAGCGTTGAAGGGGTGGGAGGGTCAGGTGATGAGCAGTTCTTC | CSVEGVGGSGDEQFF
TRBJ2-1 | TRBV30 | - | - | TGTGCCTGGACCCGCGGGAAAGGCTACAATGAGCAGTTCTTC | CAWTRGKGYNEQFF
TRBJ1-5 | TRBV20-1 | - | - | TGCAGTGCTGGACGACGGGGCCTTGGGCCCCAGCATTTT | CSAGRRGLGPQHF
TRBJ2-5 | TRBV10-3 | - | - | TGTGCCATCAGTGACGAGTCAGTCCGAGAGACCCAGTACTTC | CAISDESVRETQYF
TRBJ2-2 | TRBV29-1 | - | - | TGCAGCGCTAGGAGGAGCACCGGGGAGCTATTTTTT | CSARRSTGELFF
TRBJ2-7 | TRBV20-1 | TRBD2 | - | TGCAGTGCTAGATCTAGGACTAGCGGGAGCGAGCACTACTTC | CSARSRTSGSEHYF
TRBJ2-1 | TRBV14 | - | few | TGTGCCAGCAGTGTGACACACGCCTGGGGCCAGTTCTTC | CASSVTHAWGQFF
TRBJ2-2 | TRBV12-3/TRBV12-4 | - | - | TGTGCCAGCAGTTTGAAAGAGGGGGTTACCGGGGATATGTTTTTT | CASSLKEGVTGDMFF
TRBJ2-1 | TRBV5-6 | - | - | TGTGCCAGCAGCTCACCCCGCAGGGTGATAGCTGAGCAGCTCTTC | CASSSPRRVIAEQLF
TRBJ2-3 | TRBV5-8 | - | once | TGTGGCAGCACCGTGGCACATACGCAGTATTTT | CGSTVAHTQYF
TRBJ2-7 | TRBV20-1 | TRBD1 | few | TGCAGTATTAAAACACAGGGGGCCGGGTACGAGCAGTACTTC | CSIKTQGAGYEQYF
TRBJ2-5 | TRBV12-3/TRBV12-4 | - | once | TGTGCCAGCAGTATTGGGGACGAAGAGACCCAGTGCTTC | CASSIGDEETQCF
TRBJ1-1 | TRBV12-3/TRBV12-4 | TRBD1 | - | TGTGCTAGGATCCAACGGGGACAGGGTAACCCTGAAGCTTTCTTT | CARIQRGQGNPEAFF
TRBJ1-1 | TRBV5-6 | - | - | TGTGCCAGCAGCTTCTCGTCGTCCAGGCGGGAAGCTTTCTTT | CASSFSSSRREAFF
TRBJ2-1 | TRBV24-1 | - | - | TGTACCACCCGACGGCGGAATAACAATGAGCAGTTCTTC | CTTRRRNNNEQFF
TRBJ2-7 | TRBV20-1 | - | - | TGCAATGCTAGATGGCGGGTCTCCTACGAGCAGTACTTT | CNARWRVSYEQYF
TRBJ2-1 | TRBV20-1 | TRBD2 | - | TGCACTGCTACTTGGAACTCGGCTAGCGGGAGCGTGTCTCACAATGAGCAGTTCTTC | CTATWNSASGSVSHNEQFF
TRBJ2-2 | TRBV20-1 | TRBD1 | - | TGCGGTGCCGCCAGGGGGCAATGCGGGGAGCTGTTTTTT | CGAARGQCGELFF
TRBJ1-5 | TRBV11-2 | - | - | TGTGCCAGCAACTTGGAAACTTATCAGCCCCAGCATTTT | CASNLETYQPQHF
TRBJ1-1 | TRBV29-1 | TRBD1 | once | TGCATCGCGGGACAGAGTGAAACTGAAGCTTTGTTT | CIAGQSETEALF
TRBJ2-1 | TRBV20-1 | TRBD2 | - | TGCAGTGCTGGGAGACTAGCGGTAAGCTCCTACAATGAGGAGTTCTTC | CSAGRLAVSSYNEEFF
TRBJ2-7 | TRBV6-1 | - | - | TGTGCCAACAGTGAACTGGCATACTACGAGCAGTATTTC | CANSELAYYEQYF
TRBJ1-5 | TRBV20-1 | TRBD1 | - | TGCAGCGCTAGAAATGGGACAGGGAATCAGCCCCAGCATTTT | CSARNGTGNQPQHF
TRBJ2-4 | TRBV6-1 | - | once | TGTGCCAGCAGTTACAGGATTCCTCTGCCAAACATTCAGTACTTC | CASSYRIPLPNIQYF
TRBJ2-1 | TRBV11-3 | - | - | TGTGCCAGCAGCCTAGGCCCCGGCAGTGAACAGTTCTTC | CASSLGPGSEQFF
TRBJ2-3 | TRBV20-1 | TRBD2 | - | TGCAGTGCTATGACTAGCGACACAGATACACACTATTTT | CSAMTSDTDTHYF
TRBJ2-1 | TRBV6-1 | TRBD2 | - | TGTGTCAGCAGTAAGGGGACTAGGGGACTGTTATTC | CVSSKGTRGLLF
TRBJ2-7 | TRBV4-2 | - | - | TGTGCCAGCGCACCTGAACAGGACTACGAGCTGTACTTC | CASAPEQDYELYF
TRBJ2-1 | TRBV20-1 | - | few | TGCAATGCTCCCCTTGGTGGACCCTTATACAATGAGCAGTTCTTC | CNAPLGGPLYNEQFF
TRBJ2-2 | TRBV6-2/TRBV6-3 | TRBD2 | - | TGTGCCAGCAGTACGGGGGCTAGCGGGGTGAACACTGGGGAGCTGTTTTTT | CASSTGASGVNTGELFF
TRBJ1-3 | TRBV29-1 | - | - | TGCAGCGACTGGACTGACTCTGGAAAGGCCATATATTTT | CSDWTDSGKAIYF
TRBJ1-2 | TRBV10-3 | TRBD1 | - | TGTGCCATCAATTTTGGGACAGAGGGGTTTGACTACACCTTC | CAINFGTEGFDYTF
TRBJ2-2 | TRBV4-2 | - | - | TGTGCCACCAGCCAAAAATGGACGGAGAACACCGGGGAGCTGTTTTTT | CATSQKWTENTGELFF
TRBJ1-4 | TRBV5-4 | TRBD1 | - | TGTGTCAGCAGCACAAACAGGGGGCCGAATGAAAAACTGTTTTTT | CVSSTNRGPNEKLFF
TRBJ2-1 | TRBV7-2 | TRBD2 | - | TGTGCCAGCAGCTTAGAGGCGGGAGGGTCGAGTGAGCAGTTCTTC | CASSLEAGGSSEQFF
TRBJ2-3 | TRBV20-1 | - | - | TGCACTGCTGTAGGGGGGAGGCAGGGCGATAGCACAGATACGCAGTATTTT | CTAVGGRQGDSTDTQYF
TRBJ2-3 | TRBV20-1 | TRBD2 | once | TGCAATGCTCCATTGAGCGGGGACACAGATACGCAGTATTTT | CNAPLSGDTDTQYF
TRBJ1-5 | TRBV28 | - | many | TGTGCCAGCAGTCCCCTCAGGGATTATCAGCCCCAGCATTTT | CASSPLRDYQPQHF
TRBJ2-2 | TRBV20-1 | TRBD2 | once | TGCAGTGCTAAAGGGGCGGGAGTCCATGGGGAGCTGTTTTTT | CSAKGAGVHGELFF
TRBJ1-1 | TRBV10-3 | TRBD1 | - | TGTGACATCAACACTCTGAGACAGGGGAACAGTGAAGCTTTCTTT | CDINTLRQGNSEAFF
TRBJ2-7 | TRBV28 | - | - | TGTGCCAGGAGTTTAATAGGGGCTATTGGCAACGAGCAGTACTTC | CARSLIGAIGNEQYF
TRBJ2-7 | TRBV20-1 | - | - | TGCAGTGCTAGATTCCGGGACTCCAATTCCTACGAGCGGTACTTC | CSARFRDSNSYERYF
TRBJ1-1 | TRBV11-2 | - | - | TGTGCCAGCAGTTCTATTACTGAAGCTTTCTTT | CASSSITEAFF
TRBJ1-1 | TRBV11-1 | - | once | TGTGCCAGCATCTCCGAGGACTGGATGAACAATGAAGCTTTCTTT | CASISEDWMNNEAFF
TRBJ2-3 | TRBV20-1 | - | - | TGCAGTGGACAGAAGGGCACAGATACACAGTATTTT | CSGQKGTDTQYF
TRBJ2-2 | TRBV20-1 | TRBD1 | few | TGCAGTGTTAGAGAAGACGCTTTCGGACAGGCCTTCGGCGGGGAGCTGTTTTTT | CSVREDAFGQAFGGELFF
TRBJ2-1 | TRBV29-1 | - | - | - | CSVAGGSNEQCF
TRBJ2-1 | TRBV29-1 | - | - | TGCAGCGTTGAGTATACGGGGCGGAGTAGCTCCTACAATGAGCAGTTCTTC | CSVEYTGRSSSYNEQFF
TRBJ2-7 | TRBV20-1 | - | medium-sized | TGCAGTGCCCACTTAGCCATCTACGAGCAGTACTTC | CSAHLAIYEQYF
TRBJ2-5 | TRBV5-6 | - | - | TGTGCCAGTAGCTTGACCGGACCCCAAGAGACCCAGTACTTC | CASSLTGPQETQYF
TRBJ1-1 | TRBV11-2 | - | - | TGTGCCAGCTCACAGGACCCGTCCATGAACGCTGAATCTTTCTTT | CASSQDPSMNAESFF
TRBJ2-2 | TRBV5-6 | TRBD2 | - | TGTGCCAGCAGCTACCGACTAGCGGGCTTAAGGAACACCGGGGAGCTGTTTTTT | CASSYRLAGLRNTGELFF
TRBJ2-7 | TRBV12-3/TRBV12-4 | - | many | TGTGCCAGCAGTCCGGGCCTCTACGAGCAGTACTTC | CASSPGLYEQYF
TRBJ2-1 | TRBV5-1 | - | - | TGCGCCAGCAGCAGGGACACTTCATACAATGGGCAGTTCTTC | CASSRDTSYNGQFF
TRBJ2-6 | TRBV12-3/TRBV12-4 | - | - | TGTGCCAGTAGGTGGGGACCCCCTGGGGCCAACGTCCTGACTTTC | CASRWGPPGANVLTF
TRBJ2-2 | TRBV11-2 | - | - | TGTGTCAGCAACTTAGTGCCCGGTCCCAGAGAGCTGTTTTTT | CVSNLVPGPRELFF
TRBJ2-7 | TRBV11-2 | - | - | TGTGCCAGCGGCTTATCTTCGAGTCCCTCCTACGAGCAGTATTTC | CASGLSSSPSYEQYF
TRBJ2-1 | TRBV4-1 | TRBD1 | large | TGCGCCAGCAGCCAGGGACAGGGGACGCATGAGCAGTTCTTC | CASSQGQGTHEQFF